The TCR beta chain under discussion was sequenced for a study of T cell therapy after organ transplantation. For the study at large: T cells were expanded two to three weeks with 30 CMV class I/II epitopes.

The protocol was immunoSEQ multiplex PCR, while the TCRdb copy is restricted to in-frame clones and leaves out a portion. This sample yields a few thousand clones, of which approximately 64% are seen a single time; roughly 35% belongs to the top ten. Looked up from germline, CDR1 is SEHNR and CDR2 is FQNEAQ (reference sequence). J gave up 5 bases and V 4 bases, and 8 bases lay outside the gene matches. There are 15 residues in the CDR3. As to this clone: The antigen is undetermined.

Documented time point: 4-8 weeks after completion of therapy. The starting material was CD8+ T cells from blood, obtained after autologous CMV-specific T cell therapy. V usage is TRBV7-9 and J usage is TRBJ1-5, with TRBD1 identical over 7 bases. This TCR was sampled from a human patient who had received a solid organ transplant and had CMV disease. Some T cells may arise from the graft donor. The CDR3 spells CASSSADREHQPQHF. The CDR3 coding sequence is TGTGCCAGCAGCTCAGCCGACAGGGAGCATCAGCCCCAGCATTTT.